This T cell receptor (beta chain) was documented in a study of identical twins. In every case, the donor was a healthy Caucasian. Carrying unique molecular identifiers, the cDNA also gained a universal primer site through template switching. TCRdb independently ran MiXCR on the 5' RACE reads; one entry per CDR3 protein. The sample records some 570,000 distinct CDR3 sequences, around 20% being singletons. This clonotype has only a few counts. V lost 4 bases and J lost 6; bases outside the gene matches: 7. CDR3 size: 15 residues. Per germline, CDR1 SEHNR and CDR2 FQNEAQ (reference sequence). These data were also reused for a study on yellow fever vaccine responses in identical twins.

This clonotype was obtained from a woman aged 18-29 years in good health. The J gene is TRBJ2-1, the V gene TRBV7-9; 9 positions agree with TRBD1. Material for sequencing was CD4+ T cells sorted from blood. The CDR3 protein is CASSSAGQGSNEQFF. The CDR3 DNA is TGTGCCAGCAGCTCCGCCGGACAGGGGTCCAATGAGCAGTTCTTC.